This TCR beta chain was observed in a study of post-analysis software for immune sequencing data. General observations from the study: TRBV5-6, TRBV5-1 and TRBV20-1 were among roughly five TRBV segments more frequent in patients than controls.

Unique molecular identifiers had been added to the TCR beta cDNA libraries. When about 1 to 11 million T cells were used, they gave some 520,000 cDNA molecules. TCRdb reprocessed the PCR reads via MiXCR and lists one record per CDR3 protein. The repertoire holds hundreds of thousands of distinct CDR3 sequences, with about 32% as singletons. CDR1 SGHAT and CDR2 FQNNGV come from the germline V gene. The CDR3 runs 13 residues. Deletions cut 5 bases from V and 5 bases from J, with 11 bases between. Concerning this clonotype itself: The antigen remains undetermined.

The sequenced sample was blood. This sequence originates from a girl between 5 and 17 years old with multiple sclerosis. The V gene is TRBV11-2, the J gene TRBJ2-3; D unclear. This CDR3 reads CASSPSPRDTQYF. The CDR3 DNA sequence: TGTGCCAGCAGCCCCAGTCCGAGAGATACGCAGTATTTT.